This T cell receptor (beta chain) came from a study of cytomegalovirus exposure and HLA in healthy donors. The length of the CDR3 is 14 residues. J gave up 6 bases and V 6 bases, and 7 bases lay outside the gene matches. Per germline, CDR1 MNHNS and CDR2 SASEGT. Nominal health characterized the donors when sampled, though unrecorded immune exposures were likely. A multiplex PCR was run with 60 Vbeta primers and 13 Jbeta primers. Assay: immunoSEQ multiplex PCR; the TCRdb copy retains only in-frame clones and omits some. The profile shows roughly 150,000 clones, about 80% of them singletons. The sequence came from a woman between 40 and 55 years old in good health and CMV-seropositive. The chain is built from TRBV6-1 and TRBJ2-1; TRBD2 aligns across 8 bases. Material for sequencing was PBMCs. In DNA form, the CDR3 reads TGTGCCAGCAGAGCCTCTAGCGGGTCCAATGAGCAGTTCTTC. Amino acids: CASRASSGSNEQFF.